The present T cell receptor beta chain was sequenced within a study of CD8 T cells in ankylosing spondylitis. Whole-study findings and limits: It was reported that disease-linked clones were significantly enriched in matched ankylosing spondylitis synovial fluid. One TCR beta motif, made up of roughly eight highly homologous variants, appeared characteristic of ankylosing spondylitis blood.

Per the germline V gene, CDR1 is DFQATT and CDR2 is SNEGSKA (reference sequence). The length of the CDR3 is 12 residues. V lost 3 bases to trimming and J lost 7 bases; unmatched junction nucleotides: 3. About this clonotype itself: Antigen unknown.

Making use of molecular barcodes, quantitative 5'-RACE generated TCR beta libraries. One entry per CDR3 protein results from TCRdb running MiXCR on the 5' RACE reads. The top ten clones hold about 0.5% of a sample with about 800,000 distinct CDR3 sequences, approximately 10% of them seen once. The receptor's source is a male donor with ankylosing spondylitis. The sample was blood, either unsorted or a sorted T cell fraction (not recorded which). The gene calls are TRBV20-1 and TRBJ2-4, with 7 bases lining up with TRBD1. The CDR3 bases are TGCAGTGCTAGGGGACAGTCTAACATTCAGTACTTC. Its translation: CSARGQSNIQYF.